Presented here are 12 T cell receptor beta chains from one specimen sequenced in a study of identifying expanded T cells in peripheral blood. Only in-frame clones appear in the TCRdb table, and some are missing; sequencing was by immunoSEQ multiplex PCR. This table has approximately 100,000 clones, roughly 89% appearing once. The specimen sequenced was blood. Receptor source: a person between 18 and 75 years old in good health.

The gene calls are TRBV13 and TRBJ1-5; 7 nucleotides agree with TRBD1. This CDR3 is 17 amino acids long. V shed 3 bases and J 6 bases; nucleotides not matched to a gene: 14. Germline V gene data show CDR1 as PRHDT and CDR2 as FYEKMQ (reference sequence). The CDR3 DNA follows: TGTGCCAGCAGCTTGACGAGTTCGGGCTACAGGGGTCAGCCCCAGCATTTT. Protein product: CASSLTSSGYRGQPQHF.

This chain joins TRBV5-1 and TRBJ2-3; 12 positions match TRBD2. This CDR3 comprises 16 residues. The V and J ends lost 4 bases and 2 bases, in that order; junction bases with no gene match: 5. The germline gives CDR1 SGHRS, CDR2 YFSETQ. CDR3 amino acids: CASSPTSGGFTDTQYF. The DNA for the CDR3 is TGCGCCAGCAGCCCAACTAGCGGGGGGTTCACAGATACGCAGTATTTT.

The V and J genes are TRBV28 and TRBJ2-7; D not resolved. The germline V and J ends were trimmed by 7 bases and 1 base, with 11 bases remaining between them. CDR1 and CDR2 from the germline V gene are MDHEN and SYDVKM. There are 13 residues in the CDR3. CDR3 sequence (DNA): TGTGCCAGCACCGCTCACGGATCCTACGAGCAGTACTTC. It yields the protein CASTAHGSYEQYF.

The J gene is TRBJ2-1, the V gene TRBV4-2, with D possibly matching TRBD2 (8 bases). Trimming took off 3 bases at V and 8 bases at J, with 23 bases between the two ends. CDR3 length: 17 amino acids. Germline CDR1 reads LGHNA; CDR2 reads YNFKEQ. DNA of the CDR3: TGTGCCAGCAGCCAGGAGCTAGGGGGCGGGGGGATTCATGAGCAGTTCTTC. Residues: CASSQELGGGGIHEQFF.

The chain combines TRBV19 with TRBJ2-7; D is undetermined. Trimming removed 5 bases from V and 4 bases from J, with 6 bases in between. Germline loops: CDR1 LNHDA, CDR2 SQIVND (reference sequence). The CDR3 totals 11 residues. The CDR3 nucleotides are TGTGCCAGTAGTTACTCATACGAGCAGTACTTC. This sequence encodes CASSYSYEQYF. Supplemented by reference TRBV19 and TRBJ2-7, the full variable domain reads DGGITQSPKYLFRKEGQNVTLSCEQNLNHDAMYWYRQDPGQGLRLIYYSQIVNDFQKGDIAEGYSVSREKKESFPLTVTSAQKNPTAFYLCASSYSYEQYFGPGTRLTVT.

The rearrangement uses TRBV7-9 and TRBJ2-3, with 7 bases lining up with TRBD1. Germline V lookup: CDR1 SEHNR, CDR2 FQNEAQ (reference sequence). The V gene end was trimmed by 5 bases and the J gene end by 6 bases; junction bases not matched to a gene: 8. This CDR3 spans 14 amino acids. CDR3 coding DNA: TGTGCCAGCAGCCTACAGGGGTCGATGGATACGCAGTATTTT. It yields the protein CASSLQGSMDTQYF. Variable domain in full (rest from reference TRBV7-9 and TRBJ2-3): DTGVSQNPRHKITKRGQNVTFRCDPISEHNRLYWYRQTLGQGPEFLTYFQNEAQLEKSRLLSDRFSAERPKGSFSTLEIQRTEQGDSAMYLCASSLQGSMDTQYFGPGTRLTVL.

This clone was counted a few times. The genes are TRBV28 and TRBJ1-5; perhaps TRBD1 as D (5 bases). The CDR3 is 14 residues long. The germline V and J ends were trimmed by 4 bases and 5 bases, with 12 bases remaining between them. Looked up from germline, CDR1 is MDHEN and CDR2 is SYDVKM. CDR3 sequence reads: CASSSGFVDQPQHF. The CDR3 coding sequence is TGTGCCAGCAGTTCAGGGTTCGTGGATCAGCCCCAGCATTTT.

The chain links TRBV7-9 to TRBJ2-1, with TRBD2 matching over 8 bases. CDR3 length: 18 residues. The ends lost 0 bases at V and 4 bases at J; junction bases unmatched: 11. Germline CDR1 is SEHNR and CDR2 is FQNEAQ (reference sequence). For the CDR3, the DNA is TGTGCCAGCAGCTTAGCTAGCGGGGAAGTGTCTTGGTACAATGAGCAGTTCTTC. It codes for CASSLASGEVSWYNEQFF.

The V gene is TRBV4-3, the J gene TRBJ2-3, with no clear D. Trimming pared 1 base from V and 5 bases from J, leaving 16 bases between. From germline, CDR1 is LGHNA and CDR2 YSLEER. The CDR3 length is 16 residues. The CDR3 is CASSQVTSLLGDTQYF. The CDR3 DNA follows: TGCGCCAGCAGCCAAGTAACCTCCTTGTTGGGAGATACGCAGTATTTT.

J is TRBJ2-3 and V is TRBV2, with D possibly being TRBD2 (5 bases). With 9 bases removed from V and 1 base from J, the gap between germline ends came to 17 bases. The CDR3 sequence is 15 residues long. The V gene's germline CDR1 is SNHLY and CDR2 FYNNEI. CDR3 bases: TGTGCCAGTTCGCCCCTAGCTTCGGGCACAGATACGCAGTATTTT. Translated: CASSPLASGTDTQYF.

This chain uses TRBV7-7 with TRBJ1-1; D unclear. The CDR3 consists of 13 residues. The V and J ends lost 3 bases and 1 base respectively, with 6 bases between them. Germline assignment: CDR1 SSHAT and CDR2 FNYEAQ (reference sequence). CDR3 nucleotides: TGTGCCAGCAGCTTGGGCAGGAACACTGAAGCTTTCTTT. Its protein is CASSLGRNTEAFF.

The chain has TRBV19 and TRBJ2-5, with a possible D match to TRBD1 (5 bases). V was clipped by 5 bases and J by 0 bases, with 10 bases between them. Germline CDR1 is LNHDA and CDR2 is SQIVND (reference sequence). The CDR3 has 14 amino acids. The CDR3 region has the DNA TGTGCCAGTAGTTACGACAGCCACCAAGAGACCCAGTACTTC. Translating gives CASSYDSHQETQYF.